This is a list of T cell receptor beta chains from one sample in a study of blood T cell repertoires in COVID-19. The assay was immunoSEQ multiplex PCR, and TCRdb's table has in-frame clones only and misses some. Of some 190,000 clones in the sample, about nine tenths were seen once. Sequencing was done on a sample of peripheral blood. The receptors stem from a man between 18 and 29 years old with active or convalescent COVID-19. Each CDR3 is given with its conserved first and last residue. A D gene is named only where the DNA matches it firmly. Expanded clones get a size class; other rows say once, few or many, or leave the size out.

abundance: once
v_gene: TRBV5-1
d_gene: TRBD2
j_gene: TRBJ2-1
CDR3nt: TGCGCCAGCAGACAGGGACTAGCGGGATTTCAGAATGAGCAGTTCTTC
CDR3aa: CASRQGLAGFQNEQFF

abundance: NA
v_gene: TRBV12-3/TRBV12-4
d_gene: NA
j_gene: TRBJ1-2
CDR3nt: TGTGCCAGCAGTCCGGGACAAAACTATGGCTACACCTTC
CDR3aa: CASSPGQNYGYTF

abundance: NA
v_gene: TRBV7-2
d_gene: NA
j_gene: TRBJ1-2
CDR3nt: TGTGCCAGCAGCTTAGTTTCCAGGGTTTTAGGGGGCTACACCTTC
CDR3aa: CASSLVSRVLGGYTF

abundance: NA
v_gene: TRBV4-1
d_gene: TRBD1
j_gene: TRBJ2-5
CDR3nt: TGCGCCAGCAGCCAAGGACAGGGGGCGACGGAGACCCAGTACTTC
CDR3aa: CASSQGQGATETQYF

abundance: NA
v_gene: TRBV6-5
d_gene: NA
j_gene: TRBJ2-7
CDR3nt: TGTGCCAGCAGTCCGCGAGACTGGTCCTACGAGCAGTACTTC
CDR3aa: CASSPRDWSYEQYF

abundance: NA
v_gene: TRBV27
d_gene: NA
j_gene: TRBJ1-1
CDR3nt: TGTGCCAGCCGTAACAGGAACACTGAAGCTTTCTTT
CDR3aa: CASRNRNTEAFF

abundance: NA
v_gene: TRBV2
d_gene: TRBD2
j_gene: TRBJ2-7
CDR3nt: TGTGCCAGCAGTGTTCCTTGGCTAGCGGGGGACTACGAGCAGTACTTC
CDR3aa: CASSVPWLAGDYEQYF

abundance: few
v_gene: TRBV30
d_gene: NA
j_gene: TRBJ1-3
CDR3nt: TGTGCCTGGAGTTCAGGCTCTGGAAACACCATATATTTT
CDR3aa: CAWSSGSGNTIYF

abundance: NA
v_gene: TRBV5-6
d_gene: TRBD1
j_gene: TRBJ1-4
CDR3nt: TGTGCCAGCAGCTCCCTCCGGGACAGGGCTGAAAAACTGTTTTTT
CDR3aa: CASSSLRDRAEKLFF

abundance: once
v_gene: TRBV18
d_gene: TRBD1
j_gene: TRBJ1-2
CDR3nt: TGTGCCAGCTCACCGATGGACAGGGGCGGAGGCTACACCTTC
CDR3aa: CASSPMDRGGGYTF

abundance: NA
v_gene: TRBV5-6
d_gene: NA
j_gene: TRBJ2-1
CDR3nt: TGTGCCAGCAGCTTGAGCTCAAGGAGGGCCTCCTACAATGAGCAGTTCTTC
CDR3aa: CASSLSSRRASYNEQFF

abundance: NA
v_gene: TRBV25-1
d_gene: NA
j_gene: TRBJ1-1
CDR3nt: TGTGCCAGCAGTGATTCGGGGGGTGGGGCTTTCTTT
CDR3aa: CASSDSGGGAFF